These 17 T cell receptor beta chains originate from one sample sequenced in a study of T-cell reconstitution after alpha-beta-depleted transplantation in children. During its preparation, the TCRbeta library received unique molecular identifiers. TCRdb re-called the PCR reads with MiXCR, one entry per CDR3 protein. The table records about 980,000 distinct CDR3 sequences, around 30% of them present only once. Source: PBMCs, mostly from graft donor cells, taken 360 days after TCRalphabeta/CD19-depleted stem cell transplant. All receptors come from a boy less than two years old who had a stem cell transplant for SCID, so the T cells may come from the graft donor.

This clonotype was found a few times. The V gene is TRBV10-2, the J gene TRBJ2-5, with TRBD2 matching over 13 bases. This CDR3 has 16 amino acids. J gave up 2 bases and V 3 bases, and 3 bases lay outside the gene matches. The germline gives CDR1 WSHSY, CDR2 SAAADI. The chain's CDR3 is CASSDGTSGVQETQYF. The DNA for the CDR3 is TGCGCCAGCAGTGACGGGACTAGCGGGGTTCAAGAGACCCAGTACTTC.

The chain links TRBV24-1 to TRBJ2-3; no reliable D call. This CDR3 has 13 residues. The V end lost 5 bases, the J end lost 2 bases, and 7 bases lay between the germline ends. Per germline, CDR1 KGHDR and CDR2 SFDVKD. This chain's CDR3 is CATSGTDTDTQYF. CDR3 DNA sequence: TGTGCCACCAGTGGTACAGACACAGATACGCAGTATTTT.

This chain connects TRBV2 to TRBJ1-2, with no clear D. This CDR3 is 14 amino acids long. Trimming pared 7 bases from V and 8 bases from J, leaving 20 bases between. Germline CDR1 reads SNHLY; CDR2 reads FYNNEI. DNA for the CDR3: TGTGCCAGCATGGCCGGGCCCCGGAGGCAAGGCTACACCTTC. Its protein product is CASMAGPRRQGYTF.

CDR3 sequence reads: CASSLAAFNTEAFF. The CDR3 DNA reads as TGCGCCAGCAGCTTGGCCGCATTCAACACTGAAGCTTTCTTT. This chain links TRBV5-1 with TRBJ1-1; D remains ambiguous. Germline CDR1 is SGHRS and CDR2 is YFSETQ. The CDR3 is 14 amino acids. Between the trimmed V and J ends, which lost 0 bases and 2 bases, there was a span of 8 bases.

The chain is built from TRBV4-2 and TRBJ1-2; a weak D match, TRBD1 (5 bases). CDR3 size: 18 residues. Germline CDR1 LGHNA, CDR2 YNFKEQ. The ends were cut back, 0 bases at V and 0 bases at J, with 17 bases in the middle. This CDR3 reads CASSQDLKGRAANYGYTF. CDR3 in DNA: TGTGCCAGCAGCCAAGATCTGAAGGGCAGGGCTGCTAACTATGGCTACACCTTC.

V gene TRBV18 combines with J gene TRBJ2-1; D is undetermined. The CDR3 runs to 13 residues. V gave up 0 bases and J gave up 5 bases, with 5 bases separating them. CDR1 KGHSH and CDR2 LQKENI come from the germline V gene. CDR3: CASSPPEHNEQFF. CDR3 sequence (DNA): TGTGCCAGCTCACCACCAGAGCACAATGAGCAGTTCTTC.

This clonotype was recorded once. The J gene is TRBJ2-3, the V gene TRBV24-1; D gene unclear. Germline values: CDR1 KGHDR, CDR2 SFDVKD. The CDR3 sequence is 17 residues long. V dropped 1 base and J dropped 1 base, with 14 bases sitting between them. The CDR3 DNA is TGTGCCACCAGTGATTTCAGCCAACCCCTAGGCACAGATACGCAGTATTTT. Residues: CATSDFSQPLGTDTQYF.

Points on this clonotype: The final CDR3 position lacks the conserved phenylalanine or tryptophan, pointing to a likely read error. V gene TRBV29-1 combines with J gene TRBJ2-7; D uncertain. The CDR3 runs to 12 residues. Deletions cut 2 bases from V and 2 bases from J, with 7 bases between. Germline assignment: CDR1 SQVTM and CDR2 ANQGSEA. CDR3: CSVEIGAYEQYY. The CDR3 region has the DNA TGCAGCGTTGAAATTGGGGCCTACGAGCAGTACTAC.

The gene calls are TRBV20-1 and TRBJ1-6, with D perhaps matching TRBD1 (5 bases). This CDR3 comprises 16 residues. V lost 3 bases, J lost 8 bases, and 20 bases lay in between. CDR1 is DFQATT and CDR2 is SNEGSKA in the germline V gene (reference sequence). The chain's CDR3 is CSASHQGIMLHSPLHF. In DNA, the CDR3 is TGCAGTGCTAGTCATCAGGGTATTATGCTTCATTCACCCCTCCACTTT.

This clonotype was counted a few times. The chain combines TRBV5-1 with TRBJ1-4, with D hard to call. The CDR3 contains 15 residues. Looked up from germline, CDR1 is SGHRS and CDR2 is YFSETQ. Trimming removed 0 bases from V and 4 bases from J, with 10 bases in between. The CDR3 sequence is CASSLATSVNEKLFF. CDR3 nucleotides: TGCGCCAGCAGCTTGGCCACATCCGTTAATGAAAAACTGTTTTTT.

V is TRBV10-3 and J is TRBJ1-1, with a tentative D call TRBD1 (5 bases). CDR1 is ENHRY, CDR2 SYGVKD, per germline. Trimming removed 4 bases at V and 0 bases at J, with 12 bases between. CDR3 length: 15 amino acids. CDR3 region: CAISGARTLNTEAFF. The CDR3 DNA reads TGTGCCATCAGTGGGGCCCGGACACTGAACACTGAAGCTTTCTTT.

This rearrangement joins TRBV3-1 to TRBJ1-5; D unresolved. Trimming removed 4 bases from V and 7 bases from J, with 17 bases in between. The germline V gene encodes CDR1 LGHDT and CDR2 YNNKEL (reference sequence). There are 15 residues in the CDR3. The CDR3 is CASSPTTGVYQPQHF. CDR3 bases: TGTGCCAGCAGCCCCACTACTGGGGTTTACCAGCCCCAGCATTTT.

The chain joins TRBV7-2 to TRBJ1-1; tentatively, D is TRBD1 (5 bases). There are 14 residues in the CDR3. Germline CDR1 SGHTA, CDR2 FQGNSA. Trimming removed 4 bases at V and 5 bases at J, with 14 bases between. The CDR3 DNA follows: TGTGCCAGCAGCTACGGGGCCCCCGCTACTGAAGCTTTCTTT. Translating it yields CASSYGAPATEAFF.

This clonotype was detected ten times or more. The chain couples TRBV28 to TRBJ2-5; D perhaps matches TRBD2 (5 bases). Germline lookup yields CDR1 MDHEN and CDR2 SYDVKM. The CDR3 has 15 amino acids. V was pared by 3 bases and J by 1 base, with 12 bases between. Written as DNA, the CDR3 is TGTGCCAGCAGTTTTACGGGCGCGGGCCAAGAGACCCAGTACTTC. Protein product: CASSFTGAGQETQYF.

CDR3 amino acids: CASSQGNGLAQETQYF. The CDR3 DNA follows: TGCGCCAGCAGCCAAGGAAACGGACTAGCGCAAGAGACCCAGTACTTC. The V and J genes are TRBV4-1 and TRBJ2-5; 9 bases line up with TRBD2. Germline loops: CDR1 MGHRA, CDR2 YSYEKL. The length of the CDR3 is 16 residues. J was trimmed by 2 bases and V by 1 base; bases with no gene match: 5.

The chain recombines TRBV4-1 with TRBJ2-7; 14 nucleotides match TRBD2. Per the germline V gene, CDR1 is MGHRA and CDR2 is YSYEKL. V gave up 2 bases and J gave up 4 bases; unmatched junction bases: 4. The CDR3 runs 16 residues. As DNA, the CDR3 is TGCGCCAGCAGCCAACGGACTAGCGGGGGGATATACGAGCAGTACTTC. Translation: CASSQRTSGGIYEQYF.

There are a few counts of this clonotype. This rearrangement joins TRBV6-5 to TRBJ1-2; perhaps TRBD1 as D (6 bases). Germline-derived CDR1 and CDR2 are MNHEY and SVGAGI. Trimming removed 0 bases at V and 3 bases at J, with 17 bases between. The CDR3 spans 17 residues. This CDR3 reads CASSYSIRGGADYGYTF. The CDR3 DNA follows: TGTGCCAGCAGTTACTCGATTAGGGGGGGCGCAGACTATGGCTACACCTTC.